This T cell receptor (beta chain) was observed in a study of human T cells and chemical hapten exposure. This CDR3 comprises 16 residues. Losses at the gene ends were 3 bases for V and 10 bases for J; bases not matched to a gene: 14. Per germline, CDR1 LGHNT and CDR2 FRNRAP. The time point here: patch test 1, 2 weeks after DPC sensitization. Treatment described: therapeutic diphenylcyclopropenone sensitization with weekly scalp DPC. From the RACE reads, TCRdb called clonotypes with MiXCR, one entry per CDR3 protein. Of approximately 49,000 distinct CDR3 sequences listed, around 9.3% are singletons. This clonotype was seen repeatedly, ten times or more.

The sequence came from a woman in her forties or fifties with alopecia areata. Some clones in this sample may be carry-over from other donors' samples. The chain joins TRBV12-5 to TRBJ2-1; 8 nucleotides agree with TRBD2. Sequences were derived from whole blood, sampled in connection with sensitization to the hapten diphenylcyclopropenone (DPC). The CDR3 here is CASGFFGGRIFGEQFF. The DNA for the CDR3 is TGTGCTAGTGGTTTTTTCGGCGGGAGGATCTTCGGGGAGCAGTTCTTC.